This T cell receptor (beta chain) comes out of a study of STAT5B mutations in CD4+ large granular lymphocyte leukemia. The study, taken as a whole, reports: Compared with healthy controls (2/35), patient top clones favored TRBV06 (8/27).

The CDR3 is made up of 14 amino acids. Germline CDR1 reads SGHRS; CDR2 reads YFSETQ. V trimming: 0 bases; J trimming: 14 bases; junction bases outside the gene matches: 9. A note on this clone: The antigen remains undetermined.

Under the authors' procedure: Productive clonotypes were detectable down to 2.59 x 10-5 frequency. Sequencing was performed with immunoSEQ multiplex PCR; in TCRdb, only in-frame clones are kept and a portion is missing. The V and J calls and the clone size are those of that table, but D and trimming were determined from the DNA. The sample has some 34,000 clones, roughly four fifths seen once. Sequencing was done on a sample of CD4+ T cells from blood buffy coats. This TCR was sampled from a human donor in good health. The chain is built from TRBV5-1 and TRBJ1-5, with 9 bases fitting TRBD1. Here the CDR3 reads CASSLDFRDRVKHF. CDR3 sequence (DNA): TGCGCCAGCAGCTTGGATTTTAGGGACAGGGTAAAGCATTTT.